The rows below give T cell receptor beta chains drawn from one sample of a study of T-cell memory formation after mild COVID-19. Each CDR3 protein is one row after TCRdb ran MiXCR on the 5' RACE reads. The profile covers 140,000 to 150,000 distinct CDR3 sequences, with 5.5% to 7% appearing a single time and approximately 2.2% taken by the ten largest. Sequenced material: PBMCs or a T cell subset sorted from them (not recorded which). The receptors were sampled from an adult woman who had mild COVID-19 (a few samples of this study predate the infection). Cell type and time point are not known. Both conserved end residues are part of each CDR3. D genes are given only for firm matches. The listing skips clone size in some rows; elsewhere it reads once, few, many or a size class.

v_gene	abundance	d_gene	j_gene	CDR3nt	CDR3aa
TRBV15	many	TRBD2	TRBJ2-7	TGTGCCACCAGCAGAGAGGCTAGCGGGGGCTACGAGCAGTACTTC	CATSREASGGYEQYF
TRBV29-1	NA	NA	TRBJ1-2	TGCAGCGTTCCCTTTAACTATGGCTACACCTTC	CSVPFNYGYTF
TRBV24-1	NA	TRBD1	TRBJ2-7	TGTGCCACCAGTGATTCGGGGACAGGAGGCGAGCAGTACTTC	CATSDSGTGGEQYF
TRBV12-3/TRBV12-4	few	NA	TRBJ1-3	TGTGCCAGCAGTCCACAAGTAGGATCTGGAAACACCATATATTTT	CASSPQVGSGNTIYF
TRBV6-5	few	TRBD1	TRBJ1-3	TGTGCCAGCAAAAGTTACGCCGGGACAGGGGGCGGAAACACCATATATTTT	CASKSYAGTGGGNTIYF
TRBV4-2	NA	NA	TRBJ2-5	TGTGCCAGCAGCCGGACTGGCAGCCAAGAGACCCAGTACTTC	CASSRTGSQETQYF
TRBV25-1	many	NA	TRBJ1-5	TGTGCCAGCAGTGAGGCCGTCAGTGGCCAGCCCCAGCATTTT	CASSEAVSGQPQHF
TRBV5-6	many	TRBD1	TRBJ2-1	TGTGCCAGCAGCTTGATAACAGGGGGCAATATTATGGATGAGCAGTTCTTC	CASSLITGGNIMDEQFF
TRBV7-3	many	TRBD2	TRBJ2-1	TGTGCCAGCAGCCCCTATGGACTAGCGGGAGGGCCGACTAGCAATGAGCAGTTCTTC	CASSPYGLAGGPTSNEQFF
TRBV7-9	few	NA	TRBJ2-6	TGTGCCAGCAGCTTAGTAGGGGCTGGGGCCAACGTCCTGACTTTC	CASSLVGAGANVLTF
TRBV27	few	NA	TRBJ2-1	TGTGCCAGCAGCAGACCGACAGGTATGACCTACAATGAGCAGTTCTTC	CASSRPTGMTYNEQFF
TRBV10-3	many	TRBD1	TRBJ2-7	TGTGCCATCAGCCGGGACAGGGTCTACGAGCAGTACTTC	CAISRDRVYEQYF
TRBV20-1	NA	TRBD2	TRBJ2-5	TGCAGTGCTAGGAGGGGACTAGCGGGGGGTTTGGAGACCCAGTACTTC	CSARRGLAGGLETQYF